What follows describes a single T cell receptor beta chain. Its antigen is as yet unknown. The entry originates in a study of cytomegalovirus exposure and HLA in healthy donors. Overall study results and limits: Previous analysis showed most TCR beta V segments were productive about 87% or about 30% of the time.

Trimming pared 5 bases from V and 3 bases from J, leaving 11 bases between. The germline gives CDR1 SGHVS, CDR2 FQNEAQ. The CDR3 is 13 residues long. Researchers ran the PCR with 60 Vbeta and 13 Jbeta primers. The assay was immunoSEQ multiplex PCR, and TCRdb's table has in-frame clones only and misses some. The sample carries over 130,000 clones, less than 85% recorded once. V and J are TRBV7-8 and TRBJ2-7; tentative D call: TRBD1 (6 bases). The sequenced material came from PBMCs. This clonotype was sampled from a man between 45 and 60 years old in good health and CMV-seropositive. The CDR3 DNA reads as TGTGCCAGCAGCCCAGGGGCCATCTACGAGCAGTACTTC. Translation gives CASSPGAIYEQYF.